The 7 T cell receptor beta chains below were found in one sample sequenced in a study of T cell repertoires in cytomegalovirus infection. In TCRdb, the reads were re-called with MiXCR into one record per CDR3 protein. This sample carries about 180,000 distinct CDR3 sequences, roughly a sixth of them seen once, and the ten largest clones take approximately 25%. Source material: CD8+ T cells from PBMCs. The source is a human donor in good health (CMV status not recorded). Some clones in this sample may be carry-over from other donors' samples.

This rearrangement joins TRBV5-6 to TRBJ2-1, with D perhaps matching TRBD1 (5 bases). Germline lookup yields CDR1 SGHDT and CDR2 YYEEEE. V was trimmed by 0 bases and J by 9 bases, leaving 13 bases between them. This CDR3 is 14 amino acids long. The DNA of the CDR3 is TGTGCCAGCAGCTTGGTGCCGCCCGACAGTGAGCAGTTCTTC. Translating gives CASSLVPPDSEQFF. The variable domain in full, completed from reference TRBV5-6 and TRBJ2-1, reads DAGVTQSPTHLIKTRGQQVTLRCSPKSGHDTVSWYQQALGQGPQFIFQYYEEEERQRGNFPDRFSGHQFPNYSSELNVNALLLGDSALYLCASSLVPPDSEQFFGPGTRLTVL.

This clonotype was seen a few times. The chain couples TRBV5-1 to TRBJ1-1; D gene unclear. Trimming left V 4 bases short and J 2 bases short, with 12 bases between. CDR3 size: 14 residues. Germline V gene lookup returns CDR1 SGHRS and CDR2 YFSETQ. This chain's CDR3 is CASSPGFGNTEAFF. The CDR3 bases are TGCGCCAGCAGCCCAGGATTCGGAAACACTGAAGCTTTCTTT.

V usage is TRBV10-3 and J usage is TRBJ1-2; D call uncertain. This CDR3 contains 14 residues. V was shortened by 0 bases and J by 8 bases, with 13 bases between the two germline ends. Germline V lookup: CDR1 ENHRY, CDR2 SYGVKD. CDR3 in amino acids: CAISESIWEAGYTF. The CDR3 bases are TGTGCCATCAGTGAGTCGATCTGGGAGGCGGGCTACACCTTC.

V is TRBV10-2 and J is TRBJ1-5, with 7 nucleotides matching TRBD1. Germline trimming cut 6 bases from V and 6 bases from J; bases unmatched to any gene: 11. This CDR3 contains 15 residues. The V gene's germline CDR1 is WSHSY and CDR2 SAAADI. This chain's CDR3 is CASSPQGGKSQPQHF. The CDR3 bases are TGCGCCAGCAGCCCCCAGGGGGGAAAGAGTCAGCCCCAGCATTTT.

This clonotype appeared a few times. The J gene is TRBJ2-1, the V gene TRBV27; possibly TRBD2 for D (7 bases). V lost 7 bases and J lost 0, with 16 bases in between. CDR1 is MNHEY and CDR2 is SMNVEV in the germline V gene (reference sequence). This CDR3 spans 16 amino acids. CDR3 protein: CASIKGGAASYNEQFF. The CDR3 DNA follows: TGTGCCAGCATCAAAGGGGGGGCGGCCTCCTACAATGAGCAGTTCTTC.

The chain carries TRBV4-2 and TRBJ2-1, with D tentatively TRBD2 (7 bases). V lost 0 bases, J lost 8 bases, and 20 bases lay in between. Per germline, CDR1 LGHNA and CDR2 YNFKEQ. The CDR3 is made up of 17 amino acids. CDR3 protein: CASSQDASGGLGDEQFF. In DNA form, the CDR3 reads TGTGCCAGCAGCCAAGATGCATCCGGGGGGCTTGGCGATGAGCAGTTCTTC.

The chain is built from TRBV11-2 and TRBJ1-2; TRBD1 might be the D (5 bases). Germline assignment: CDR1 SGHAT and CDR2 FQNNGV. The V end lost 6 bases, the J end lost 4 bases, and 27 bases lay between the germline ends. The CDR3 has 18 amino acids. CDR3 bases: TGTGCCAGCAGATTACGGACTGGCTCCGGGGGAGATGTCTATGGCTACACCTTC. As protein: CASRLRTGSGGDVYGYTF.